This T cell receptor beta chain was recorded in a study of T cell clonality in common variable immunodeficiency. Study-level points and caveats: TCRbeta clonality was increased in CVID versus healthy controls.

Only in-frame clones appear in the TCRdb table, and some are missing; sequencing was by immunoSEQ multiplex PCR. The record shows roughly 60,000 clones for this sample, with no singletons present. Donors gave about 5 to 8 ml heparinized peripheral whole blood. This clone was counted at least ten times. The antigen remains undetermined. The read falls 3 residues short of the CDR3 end, and the missing part is taken from the germline J gene. Germline lookup yields CDR1 SGHTA and CDR2 FQGNSA. The CDR3 consists of 15 residues. V shed 0 bases and J shed 3 bases, with 10 bases lying between them. The source is a person aged 18 to 70 in good health. The gene calls are TRBV7-2 and TRBJ2-3; D not certain. Material for sequencing was peripheral blood mononuclear cells. The CDR3 bases that were read are TGTGCCAGCAGCTTAGCAGGGTTCGAAACAGATACG. Translated: CASSLAGFETDT. The CDR3 as a whole reads CASSLAGFETDTQYF.